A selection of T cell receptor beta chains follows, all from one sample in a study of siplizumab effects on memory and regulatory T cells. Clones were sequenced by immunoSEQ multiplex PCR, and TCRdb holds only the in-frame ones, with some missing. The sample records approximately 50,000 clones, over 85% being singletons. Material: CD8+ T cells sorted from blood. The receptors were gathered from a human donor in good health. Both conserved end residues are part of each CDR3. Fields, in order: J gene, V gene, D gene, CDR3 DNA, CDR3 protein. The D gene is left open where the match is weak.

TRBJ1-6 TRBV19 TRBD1 TGTGCCAGTAGTGAAGGGACAGAGAATTCACCCCTCCACTTT CASSEGTENSPLHF
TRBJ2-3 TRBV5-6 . TGTGCCAGCAGCTTGGATGATACGCAGTATTTT CASSLDDTQYF
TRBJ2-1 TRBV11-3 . TGTGCCAGCAGCTTGCGTTTATTCTTCCAGTTCTTC CASSLRLFFQFF
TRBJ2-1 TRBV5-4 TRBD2 TGTGCCAGCACCAGCGGGAGGAGAGTGGATGAGCAGTTCTTC CASTSGRRVDEQFF
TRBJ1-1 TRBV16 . TGTGCCAGCAGCGAACAACCGGGGGACACTGAAGCTTTCTTT CASSEQPGDTEAFF
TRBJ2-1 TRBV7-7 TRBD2 TGTGCCAGCAGCTTAGAGTCTAGCGGTTACAATGAGCAGTTCTTC CASSLESSGYNEQFF
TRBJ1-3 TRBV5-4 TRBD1 TGTGCCAGCAGGAAAGACAGGGGGTTAGGAAACACCATATATTTT CASRKDRGLGNTIYF
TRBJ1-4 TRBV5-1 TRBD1 TGCGCCAGCAGCCCCTTAACAGGGGCCGAGGGGGAAAAACTGTTTTTT CASSPLTGAEGEKLFF
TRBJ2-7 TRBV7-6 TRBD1 TGTGCCAGCAGCTTAGCCGGGACAGGGGACGAGCAGTACTTC CASSLAGTGDEQYF
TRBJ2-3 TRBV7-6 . TGTGCCAGCAGCCTCTGGCAGGGTAAAGATACGCAGTATTTT CASSLWQGKDTQYF